This T cell receptor (beta chain) was found in a study of OX40 agonist ivuxolimab in advanced cancers. The study, taken as a whole, reports: At 0.1 to 3.0 mg/kg and by week 6, CD4+ and CD8+ T cells in the blood had expanded clonally.

The assay was immunoSEQ multiplex PCR, and TCRdb's table has in-frame clones only and misses some. Counted here are approximately 35,000 clones, roughly 71% occurring once; the ten biggest clones make up around 12%. This clone was seen a few times. Its antigen is currently unknown. The CDR3 is 13 residues long. Germline CDR1 is LNHDA and CDR2 is SQIVND (reference sequence). V was shortened by 5 bases and J by 4 bases, with 11 bases between the two germline ends. Sequencing used CD4+ or CD8+ T cells sorted from blood, obtained in a trial of the OX40 agonist ivuxolimab. The TCR comes from an adult with an advanced solid tumor such as melanoma, head and neck, liver or kidney cancer. The rearrangement joins TRBV19 to TRBJ1-2; tentative D call: TRBD1 (6 bases). The CDR3 nucleotides are TGTGCCAGTAGTGCGGACAGCTTCTATGGCTACACCTTC. Protein sequence: CASSADSFYGYTF. The variable domain in full, with the rest retrieved from reference TRBV19 and TRBJ1-2, is DGGITQSPKYLFRKEGQNVTLSCEQNLNHDAMYWYRQDPGQGLRLIYYSQIVNDFQKGDIAEGYSVSREKKESFPLTVTSAQKNPTAFYLCASSADSFYGYTFGSGTRLTVV.